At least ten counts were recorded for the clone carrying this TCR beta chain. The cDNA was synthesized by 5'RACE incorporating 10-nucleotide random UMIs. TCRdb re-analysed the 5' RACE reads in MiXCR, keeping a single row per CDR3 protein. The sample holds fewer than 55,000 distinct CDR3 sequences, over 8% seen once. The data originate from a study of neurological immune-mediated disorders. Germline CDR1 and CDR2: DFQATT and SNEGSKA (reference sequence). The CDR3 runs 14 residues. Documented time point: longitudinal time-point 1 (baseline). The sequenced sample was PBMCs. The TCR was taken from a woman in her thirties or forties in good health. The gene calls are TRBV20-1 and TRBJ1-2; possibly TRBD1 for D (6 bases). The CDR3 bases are TGCAGCTCCACGCCGGGGGGCGGAATCTATGGCTACACCTTC. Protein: CSSTPGGGIYGYTF.